The source of this T cell receptor beta chain is a study of identical twins. The CDR3 is made up of 16 amino acids. Trimming removed 3 bases from V and 0 bases from J, with 12 bases in between. In germline, CDR1 is LGHDT, CDR2 YNNKEL (reference sequence). One entry per CDR3 protein, called by TCRdb with MiXCR from the 5' RACE reads. The sample holds around 650,000 distinct CDR3 sequences, roughly 7.1% seen once. A few counts support this clonotype. Its antigen is undetermined. General study points: Out-of-frame alpha sequences shared by twins were enriched for low generation probability. Zero-insertion analyses were open to partial confounding by invariant MAIT and iNKT cells.

The same sample was also used in a study of yellow fever vaccine responses in identical twins.

The origin of this receptor is a woman aged 18-35 years in good health. Material: PBMCs. V usage is TRBV3-1 and J usage is TRBJ2-1; D call uncertain. This CDR3 is CASSQATSSSYNEQFF. The CDR3 DNA reads as TGTGCCAGCAGCCAGGCAACGTCAAGCTCCTACAATGAGCAGTTCTTC.